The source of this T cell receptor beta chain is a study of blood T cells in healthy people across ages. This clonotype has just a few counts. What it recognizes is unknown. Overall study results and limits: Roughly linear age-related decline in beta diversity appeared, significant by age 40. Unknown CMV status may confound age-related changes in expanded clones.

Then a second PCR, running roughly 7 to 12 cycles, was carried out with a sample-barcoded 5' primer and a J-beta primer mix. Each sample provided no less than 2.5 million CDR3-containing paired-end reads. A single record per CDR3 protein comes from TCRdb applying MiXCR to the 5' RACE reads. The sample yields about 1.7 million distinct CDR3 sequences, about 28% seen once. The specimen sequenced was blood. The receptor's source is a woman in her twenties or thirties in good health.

The CDR3 region has the DNA TGTGCCACCAGCACAGCTAACACCTACGAGCAGTACTTC. It encodes CATSTANTYEQYF. The chain recombines TRBV15 with TRBJ2-7; no clear D gene. The CDR3 spans 13 residues. V was cut by 4 bases and J by 2 bases, with 9 bases left in between. The germline CDR1 and CDR2 sequences are LNHNV and YYDKDF (reference sequence).